One and the same sample provided the 25 T cell receptor beta chains below, sequenced in a study of molecular identifiers for immune sequencing clone quantification. TCRdb called the PCR reads again in MiXCR, with one record for every CDR3 protein. The table lists some 100,000 distinct CDR3 sequences, around 33% of them singletons. Sequenced: naive CD8+ T cells from blood, with Jurkat cell RNA spiked in. Subset of the sample: FACS-sorted CD8+CD4-CCR7+CD45RA+ naive T cells. The receptors originated from a human donor in good health. Some libraries in this study had Jurkat cell RNA spiked in.

Comments on this clonotype: It may be a read error: a sequence one base away is much more abundant. The V call is TRBV12-3 or TRBV12-4, the J call TRBJ2-6; D is perhaps TRBD1 or TRBD2 (5 bases each). CDR3 size: 17 residues. DNA for the CDR3: TGTGCCAGCAGACCTAAGGGACCCAGCTCTGGGGCCATCGTCCTGACTTTC. Translation: CASRPKGPSSGAIVLTF.

CDR3 in amino acids: CSARDVAPSGNTIYF. The CDR3 coding sequence is TGCAGTGCTAGAGATGTGGCCCCCTCTGGAAACACCATATATTTT. This chain uses TRBV20-1 with TRBJ1-3; D is unclear. Trimming removed 0 bases from V and 0 bases from J, with 9 bases in between. The CDR3 loop spans 15 amino acids. From germline, CDR1 is DFQATT and CDR2 SNEGSKA (reference sequence).

Worth noting for this clonotype: Since no conserved phenylalanine or tryptophan closes the CDR3, a read error is the likely cause. The rearrangement links TRBV15 to TRBJ1-6; D ambiguous. V lost 0 bases and J 11 bases, leaving 11 bases between the germline ends. The CDR3 is 14 residues long. The germline V gene has CDR1 LNHNV and CDR2 YYDKDF (reference sequence). The CDR3, as DNA: TGTGCCACCAGCAGAGATAGTCCCAAGACACCCCTCCACTAT. Translating gives CATSRDSPKTPLHY.

This clonotype was counted between two and nine times. The chain links TRBV15 to TRBJ2-7, with D perhaps matching TRBD2 (5 bases). Trimming pared 8 bases from V and 3 bases from J, leaving 8 bases between. The CDR3 totals 11 residues. The V gene's germline CDR1 is LNHNV and CDR2 YYDKDF (reference sequence). DNA for the CDR3: TGTGCCACCTCGGCGGGCTACGAGCAGTACTTC. This codes for CATSAGYEQYF.

The rearrangement uses TRBV11-2 and TRBJ2-1, with D possibly called TRBD1 or TRBD2 (6 bases each). Trimming removed 5 bases from V and 0 bases from J, with 32 bases in between. The CDR3 covers 22 residues. The germline CDR1 and CDR2 sequences are SGHAT and FQNNGV. For the CDR3, the DNA is TGTGCCAGCAGCATGGGGGGCTATGCGGGACACAATATTCTTAGCTCCTACAATGAGCAGTTCTTC. Translating it yields CASSMGGYAGHNILSSYNEQFF.

This clonotype was counted only a few times. This chain links TRBV12-3 or TRBV12-4 with TRBJ2-3; D uncertain. The CDR3 extends over 13 amino acids. V lost 5 bases to trimming and J lost 5 bases, with 11 bases between them. CDR3 nucleotides: TGTGCCAGCAGTCTCACGACCCAAGATACGCAGTATTTT. Protein product: CASSLTTQDTQYF.

V is TRBV29-1 and J is TRBJ2-7; 8 bases align to TRBD1. CDR3 size: 13 residues. In germline, CDR1 is SQVTM, CDR2 ANQGSEA. The V gene end was trimmed by 5 bases and the J gene end by 3 bases; junction bases not matched to a gene: 6. Here the CDR3 DNA reads TGCAGCGTTCCGGGACAGGTGGGCTACGAGCAGTACTTC. Its protein product is CSVPGQVGYEQYF.

This clonotype was seen repeatedly, ten times or more. The chain employs TRBV24-1 and TRBJ2-1; D gene uncertain. The CDR3 runs 14 residues. Per germline, CDR1 KGHDR and CDR2 SFDVKD. Trimming removed 0 bases from V and 4 bases from J, with 6 bases in between. CDR3 DNA sequence: TGTGCCACCAGTGATTTGTCCAGTTACAATGAGCAGTTCTTC. It is translated as CATSDLSSYNEQFF.

A remark on this clonotype: A read error may be the cause here, since a much bigger clone is one base away. The chain employs TRBV14 and TRBJ2-3; no clear D gene. Germline-derived CDR1 and CDR2 are SGHDN and FVKESK. CDR3 length equals 12 residues. The CDR3 is CAGSPFLDTQYF. CDR3 DNA: TGTGCCGGCAGCCCGTTTTTGGATACGCAGTATTTT.

For this clonotype: This clone may be a read error of a much larger clone one base away. The V call is TRBV7-2, the J call TRBJ2-7, with 7 bases matching TRBD2. This CDR3 region has 15 residues. Germline loops: CDR1 SGHTA, CDR2 FQGNSA. CDR3 region: CARSFGGRAFYEQYF. The CDR3 coding sequence is TGTGCCCGCAGCTTTGGGGGGAGGGCCTTCTACGAGCAGTACTTC.

CDR3 in DNA: TGTGCCAGCAGCGTCGGGACTAGCGTAGCAGATACGCAGTATTTT. It specifies CASSVGTSVADTQYF. V and J are TRBV5-4 and TRBJ2-3, with TRBD2 matching 10 bases. Losses at the gene ends were 4 bases for V and 4 bases for J; bases not matched to a gene: 6. The CDR3 totals 15 residues. The germline gives CDR1 SGHNT, CDR2 YYREEE (reference sequence).

In this sample, this clonotype turned up many times. V and J are TRBV19 and TRBJ2-7, with a tentative D call TRBD1 (7 bases). Per the germline V gene, CDR1 is LNHDA and CDR2 is SQIVND (reference sequence). V lost 9 bases to trimming and J lost 4 bases, with 16 bases between them. The CDR3 totals 13 residues. The CDR3 DNA is TGTGCCAGCAGTGCAGGGGGGAGTTACGAGCAGTACTTC. This sequence encodes CASSAGGSYEQYF. Combining the CDR3 with reference TRBV19 and TRBJ2-7 gives the whole variable domain DGGITQSPKYLFRKEGQNVTLSCEQNLNHDAMYWYRQDPGQGLRLIYYSQIVNDFQKGDIAEGYSVSREKKESFPLTVTSAQKNPTAFYLCASSAGGSYEQYFGPGTRLTVT.

The chain has TRBV29-1 and TRBJ2-1, with 7 bases that match TRBD1. CDR1 and CDR2 (germline): SQVTM, ANQGSEA. The CDR3 runs 15 residues. The J segment lost 1 base and the V segment lost 5 bases, leaving 8 bases of the junction unmatched. DNA of the CDR3: TGCAGCGTTCTAACAGGGACAGTGTCCTACAATGAGCAGTTCTTC. Translating it yields CSVLTGTVSYNEQFF.

The count of this clonotype is one. A junction end diverges from the germline sequence, so it may reflect a read error. The chain uses TRBV7-6 and TRBJ2-7; D may be TRBD1 (6 bases). This CDR3 contains 14 residues. The germline V gene encodes CDR1 SGHVS and CDR2 FNYEAQ. The CDR3, as DNA: TGTGCCAGCAGCTACTCAGGGACAACCTACGCGCAGTACTTC. It yields the protein CASSYSGTTYAQYF. The full variable domain, completed using reference TRBV7-6 and TRBJ2-7, is GAGVSQSPRYKVTKRGQDVALRCDPISGHVSLYWYRQALGQGPEFLTYFNYEAQQDKSGLPNDRFSAERPEGSISTLTIQRTEQRDSAMYRCASSYSGTTYAQYFGPGTRLTVT.

This clonotype was seen just once. A much more abundant neighbour one base away suggests this may be a read error. CDR3 sequence: CASAHNDDFGYTF. The CDR3 DNA sequence: TGTGCCAGCGCACATAACGATGATTTTGGCTACACCTTC. The V and J genes are TRBV6-6 and TRBJ1-2; D gene unclear. The CDR3 runs 13 residues. V dropped 8 bases and J dropped 7 bases, with 17 bases sitting between them. Germline V gene data show CDR1 as MNHNY and CDR2 as SVGAGI (reference sequence).

As to this clonotype: One end of the junction fails to match germline, which may point to a read error. The V and J genes are TRBV6-5 and TRBJ2-3, with D possibly TRBD1 on 5 matching bases. The CDR3 is 14 amino acids. Germline V lookup: CDR1 MNHEY, CDR2 SVGAGI. CDR3 nucleotides: TGTGCCAGCAGTTACTGGGGCGGAACAGATACGCAGTGTTTT. Amino acids: CASSYWGGTDTQCF.

Concerning this clonotype itself: This clone may be a read error of a much larger clone one base away. The gene calls are TRBV6-5 and TRBJ2-1; D is undetermined. From germline, CDR1 is MNHEY and CDR2 SVGAGI. This CDR3 region has 12 residues. Here the CDR3 reads CASRHPDNGQFF. CDR3 in DNA: TGTGCCAGCAGACACCCCGACAATGGGCAGTTCTTC.

The chain carries TRBV21-1 and TRBJ2-5. TRBV21-1 is tagged as a pseudogene. CDR3 length: 10 amino acids. Written as DNA, the CDR3 is TGTGCCAGCGGCCTCGAGACCCAGTACTTC. Protein sequence: CASGLETQYF.

This clonotype was seen a handful of times. The genes are TRBV15 and TRBJ1-5, with D possibly TRBD1 on 5 matching bases. This CDR3 is 18 amino acids long. Germline CDR1 is LNHNV and CDR2 is YYDKDF (reference sequence). Between the trimmed V and J ends, which lost 5 bases and 0 bases, there was a span of 20 bases. The CDR3 nucleotides read TGTGCCACCAGCGGGGGGGGAGCGTCCGGATATAGCAATCAGCCCCAGCATTTT. This encodes CATSGGGASGYSNQPQHF.

A word on this clonotype: Given a much more abundant clone one base away, this may be a read error. V and J are TRBV28 and TRBJ1-6, with D maybe TRBD1 (5 bases). The CDR3 is made up of 14 amino acids. Deletions cut 4 bases from V and 7 bases from J, with 11 bases between. In germline, CDR1 is MDHEN, CDR2 SYDVKM. CDR3 loop: CASSSMGVNSPLHF. The CDR3 DNA is TGTGCCAGCAGTTCCATGGGGGTAAATTCACCCCTCCACTTT.

There are a few counts of this clonotype. The V and J genes are TRBV9 and TRBJ2-3; D gene uncertain. This CDR3 spans 17 amino acids. V was shortened by 0 bases and J by 0 bases, with 14 bases between the two germline ends. Germline CDR1 is SGDLS and CDR2 is YYNGEE. The CDR3 reads CASSVERSRASTDTQYF. The CDR3 region has the DNA TGTGCCAGCAGCGTAGAGAGGAGCCGCGCTAGCACAGATACGCAGTATTTT.

This clonotype was counted once. It may be a read error: a sequence one base away is much more abundant. The chain links TRBV6-5 to TRBJ2-7, with D possibly TRBD2 on 6 matching bases. The CDR3 extends over 14 amino acids. The germline V and J ends were trimmed by 2 bases and 6 bases, with 14 bases remaining between them. Germline-derived CDR1 and CDR2 are MNHEY and SVGAGI. CDR3 in DNA: TGTGCCAGCAGTTACCGGGACTCGGGCTCCGAGCAGTACTTC. As protein: CASSYRDSGSEQYF.

With respect to this clonotype: Sequence at one end of the junction differs from germline and may be a read error. The CDR3 spells CASSLAGANTEASF. The CDR3 DNA reads as TGTGCCAGCAGTTTAGCAGGGGCGAACACTGAAGCTTCCTTT. The genes are TRBV27 and TRBJ1-1; possibly TRBD1 for D (6 bases). The germline V gene has CDR1 MNHEY and CDR2 SMNVEV (reference sequence). The CDR3 contains 14 residues.

J is TRBJ1-5 and V is TRBV19; D is unresolved. V lost 3 bases and J lost 3, with 9 bases in between. The V gene's germline CDR1 is LNHDA and CDR2 SQIVND (reference sequence). The CDR3 is 14 amino acids. This CDR3 reads CASSMAVYNQPQHF. DNA of the CDR3: TGTGCCAGTAGTATGGCAGTTTACAATCAGCCCCAGCATTTT. The full variable domain, in which reference TRBV19 and TRBJ1-5 provide the parts outside the CDR3, is DGGITQSPKYLFRKEGQNVTLSCEQNLNHDAMYWYRQDPGQGLRLIYYSQIVNDFQKGDIAEGYSVSREKKESFPLTVTSAQKNPTAFYLCASSMAVYNQPQHFGDGTRLSIL.

Regarding this clonotype: This could be a read error, since a much larger clone is one nucleotide away. The rearrangement uses TRBV7-9 and TRBJ2-1, with no clear D. The CDR3 length is 13 residues. V was pared by 2 bases and J by 10 bases, with 12 bases between. The germline gives CDR1 SEHNR, CDR2 FQNEAQ (reference sequence). CDR3 bases: TGTGCCAGCAGCTTAATGTCTGACGCGGAGCAGTTCTTC. Protein: CASSLMSDAEQFF.